This T cell receptor beta chain was retrieved from a study of molecular identifiers for immune sequencing clone quantification. A CD8+CD4-CCR7+CD45RA+ phenotype served as the sorting definition for naive CD8 T cells. Germline V gene lookup returns CDR1 SGHAT and CDR2 FQDESV (reference sequence). With 1 base removed from V and 2 bases from J, the gap between germline ends came to 9 bases. The CDR3 length is 14 residues. From the PCR reads, TCRdb called clonotypes with MiXCR, one entry per CDR3 protein. Here the sample spans approximately 680,000 distinct CDR3 sequences, roughly 25% being singletons. Sequencing was done on a sample of naive CD8+ T cells from blood, with Jurkat cell RNA spiked in. Described subset: FACS-sorted CD8+CD4-CCR7+CD45RA+ naive T cells. The J gene is TRBJ2-7, the V gene TRBV11-1, with unresolved D. This sequence originates from a human donor in good health. Some libraries in this study had Jurkat cell RNA spiked in. The CDR3 sequence: CASSLEWDPYEQYF. CDR3 nucleotide sequence: TGTGCCAGCAGCTTAGAGTGGGATCCCTACGAGCAGTACTTC.